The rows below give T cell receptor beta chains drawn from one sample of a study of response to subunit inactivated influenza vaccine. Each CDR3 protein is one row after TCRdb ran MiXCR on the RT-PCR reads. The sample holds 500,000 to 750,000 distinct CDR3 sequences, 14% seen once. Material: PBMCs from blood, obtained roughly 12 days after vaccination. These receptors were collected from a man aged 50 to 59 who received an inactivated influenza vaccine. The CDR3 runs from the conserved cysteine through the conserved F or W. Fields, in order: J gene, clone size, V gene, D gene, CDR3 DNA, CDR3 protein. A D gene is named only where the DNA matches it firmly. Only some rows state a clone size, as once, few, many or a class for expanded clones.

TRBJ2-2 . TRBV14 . TGTGCCAGCAGCCTACGCTGGGGGGAGCTGTTTTTT CASSLRWGELFF
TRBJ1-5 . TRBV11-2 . TGTGCCAGCAGCTTAGGGGCAGGGTTGTTTAATCAGCCCCAGCATTTT CASSLGAGLFNQPQHF
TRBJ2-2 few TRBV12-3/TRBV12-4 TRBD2 TGTGCCAGCAGTTTCGGGGGGAGGGCCGAAACCGGGGAGCTGTTTTTT CASSFGGRAETGELFF
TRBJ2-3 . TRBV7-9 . TGTGCCAGCAGCGTCGACGGGAGCCGCACAGATACGCAGTATTTT CASSVDGSRTDTQYF
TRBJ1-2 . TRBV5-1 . TGCGCCAGCAGCTTGGAGACGAGCGGTCGCGTCTATGGCTACACCTTC CASSLETSGRVYGYTF
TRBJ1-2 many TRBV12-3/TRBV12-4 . TGTGCCAGCATTTTACGGGGGGGGAATGGCTACACCTTC CASILRGGNGYTF
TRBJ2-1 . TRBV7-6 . TGTGCCAGCAGCTCCCCTTTGGCTGACAGATACAATGAGCAGTTCTTC CASSSPLADRYNEQFF
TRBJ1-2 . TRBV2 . TGTGCCAGCAGTGAACTACCGGGACCTAGGCCCTATGGCTACACCTTC CASSELPGPRPYGYTF
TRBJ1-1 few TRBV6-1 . TGTGCCAGCAGTGGAATAGAGAACACTGAAGCTTTCTTT CASSGIENTEAFF
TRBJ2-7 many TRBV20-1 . TGCAGCGCACGGACGGGATCCTACGAGCAGTACTTC CSARTGSYEQYF
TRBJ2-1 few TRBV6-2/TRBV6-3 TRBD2 TGTGCCAGCAGCGATCCGGGACTAGCGATCTACAATGAGCAGTTCTTC CASSDPGLAIYNEQFF
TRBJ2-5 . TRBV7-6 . TGTGCCAGCAGCCAAGCAGGACGCCAAGAGACCCAGTACTTC CASSQAGRQETQYF
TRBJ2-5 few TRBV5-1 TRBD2 TGCGCCAGCAACTACGGCCGGGAGGCAGAGACCCAGTACTTC CASNYGREAETQYF
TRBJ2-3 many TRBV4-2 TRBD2 TGTGCCAGCAGCCTACTAGCGGGGGGGGGTTGGACAGATACGCAGTATTTT CASSLLAGGGWTDTQYF
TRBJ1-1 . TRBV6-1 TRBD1 TGTGCCAGCAGCCCCACAGGGGGCGAGATGAACACTGAAGCTTTCTTT CASSPTGGEMNTEAFF
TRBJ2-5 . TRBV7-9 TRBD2 TGTGCCAGCAGCACTATAGCGGGTGCGGGGACCCAGTACTTC CASSTIAGAGTQYF
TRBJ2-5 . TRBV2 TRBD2 TGTGCCAGCAGTCCCGGGACTAGAAGCGAGACCCAGTACTTC CASSPGTRSETQYF
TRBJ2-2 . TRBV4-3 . TGCGCCAGCAGTCCTAGGATAACCGGGGAGCTGTTTTTT CASSPRITGELFF
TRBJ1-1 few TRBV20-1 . TGCAGTGCTCCCAGGGTCGGCACTGAAGCTTTCTTT CSAPRVGTEAFF
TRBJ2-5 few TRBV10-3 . TGTGCCATCAGTGAGTCAGTGATCTCGAGGGGAGCAGAGACCCAGTACTTC CAISESVISRGAETQYF
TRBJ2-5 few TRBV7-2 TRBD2 TGTGCCAGCAGCTTATCTGGGCTAGCGGTGCAAGAGACCCAGTACTTC CASSLSGLAVQETQYF
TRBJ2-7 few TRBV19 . TGTGCCAGTAGTAGAGCGCCCGGACACCTCTCCTACGAGCAGTACTTC CASSRAPGHLSYEQYF
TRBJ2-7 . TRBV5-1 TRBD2 TGCGCCAGCAGCTTGAGGGCGGGGGGGACCAGCGACGAGCAGTACTTC CASSLRAGGTSDEQYF
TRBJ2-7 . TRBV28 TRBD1 TGTGCCAGCCGTCATACAGGGGGCCGCGAGCAGTACTTC CASRHTGGREQYF
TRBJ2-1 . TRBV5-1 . TGCGCCAGCAGCTCGAGGACGATTTCCTACAATGAGCAGTTCTTC CASSSRTISYNEQFF